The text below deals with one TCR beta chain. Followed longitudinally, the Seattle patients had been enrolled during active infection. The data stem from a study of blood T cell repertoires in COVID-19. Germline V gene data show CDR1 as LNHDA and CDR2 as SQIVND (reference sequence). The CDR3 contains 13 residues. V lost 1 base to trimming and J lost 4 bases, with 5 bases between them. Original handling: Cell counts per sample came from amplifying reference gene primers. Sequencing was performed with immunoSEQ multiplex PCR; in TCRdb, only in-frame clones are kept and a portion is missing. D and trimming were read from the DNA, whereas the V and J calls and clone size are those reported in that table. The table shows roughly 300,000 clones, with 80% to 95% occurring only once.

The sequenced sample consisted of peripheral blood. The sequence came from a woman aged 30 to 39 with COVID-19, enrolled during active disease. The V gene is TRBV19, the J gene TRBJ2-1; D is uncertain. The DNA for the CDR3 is TGTGCCAGTAGTATAGCTCGGTACAATGAGCAGTTCTTC. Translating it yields CASSIARYNEQFF.